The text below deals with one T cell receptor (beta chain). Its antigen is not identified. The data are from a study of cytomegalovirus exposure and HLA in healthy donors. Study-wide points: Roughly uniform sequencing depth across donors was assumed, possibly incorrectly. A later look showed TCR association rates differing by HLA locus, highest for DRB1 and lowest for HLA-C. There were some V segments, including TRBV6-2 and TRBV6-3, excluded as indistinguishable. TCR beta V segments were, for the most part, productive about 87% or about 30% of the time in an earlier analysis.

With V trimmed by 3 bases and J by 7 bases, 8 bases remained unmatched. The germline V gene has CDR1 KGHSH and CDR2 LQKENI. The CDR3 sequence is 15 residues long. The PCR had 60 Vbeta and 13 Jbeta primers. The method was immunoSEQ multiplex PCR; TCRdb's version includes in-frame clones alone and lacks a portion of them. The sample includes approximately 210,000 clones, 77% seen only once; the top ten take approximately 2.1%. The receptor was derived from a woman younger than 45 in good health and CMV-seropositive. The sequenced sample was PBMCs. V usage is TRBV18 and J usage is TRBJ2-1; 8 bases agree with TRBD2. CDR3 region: CASSPTSGQGNEQFF. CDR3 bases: TGTGCCAGCTCACCTACTAGCGGTCAAGGAAATGAGCAGTTCTTC. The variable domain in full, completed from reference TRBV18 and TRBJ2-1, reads NAGVMQNPRHLVRRRGQEARLRCSPMKGHSHVYWYRQLPEEGLKFMVYLQKENIIDESGMPKERFSAEFPKEGPSILRIQQVVRGDSAAYFCASSPTSGQGNEQFFGPGTRLTVL.